This entry features one TCR beta chain sequence. Its antigen is undetermined. The data belong to a study of T cell repertoires in cytomegalovirus infection. Study background: Newly reported HLA-C-restricted and thoroughly characterized HLA-B-restricted CMV epitopes were employed. It was the public TCR beta signatures that indicated both CMV infection and matching HLA type.

CDR3 length equals 16 residues. CDR1 is SSHAT, CDR2 FNYEAQ, per germline (reference sequence). The V segment lost 5 bases and the J segment 6 bases; nucleotides outside the gene matches: 14. TCRdb ran MiXCR on the reads and lists one entry per CDR3 protein. The sample records about half a million distinct CDR3 sequences, about two fifths being singletons. Findings of the study overall: HLA-C-restricted CMV clonotypes gave the most frequent clonotype in two of eight donors. Individuals carrying CMV plus the relevant HLA were identified by cumulative frequency of public TCR beta families.

The source of this sequence is a human donor in good health (CMV status not recorded). Some clones in this sample may be carry-over from other donors' samples. Here the sequenced sample was cultured PBMCs, taken from culture after CMV antigen stimulation. V gene TRBV7-7 combines with J gene TRBJ2-7; TRBD2 aligns across 9 bases. The DNA for the CDR3 is TGTGCCAGCAGCCCCCGCCCCGGGACTAGCTTTGTCGAGCAGTACTTC. It is translated as CASSPRPGTSFVEQYF.